These 6 T cell receptor beta chains were all obtained from the same sample, sequenced in a study of cytomegalovirus exposure and HLA in healthy donors. The PCR contained 60 Vbeta and 13 Jbeta primers. Here immunoSEQ multiplex PCR was the method, and the copy in TCRdb shows in-frame clones only, minus some. The table lists about 240,000 clones, around 84% of them singletons. Sequenced: PBMCs. The receptor set was obtained from a girl aged 2 to 9 in good health and CMV-seronegative.

Remarks on this clone: Its ends do not fully match the called genes, so a read error is possible. The J gene is TRBJ1-2, the V gene TRBV4-2, with a possible D match to TRBD1 (5 bases). This CDR3 spans 15 amino acids. CDR1 is LGHNA, CDR2 YNFKEQ, per germline. The CDR3 here is CASSQDRGGNYGYIF. The DNA of the CDR3 is TGTGCCAGCAGCCAAGATCGGGGGGGAAACTATGGCTACATCTTC.

The chain links TRBV30 to TRBJ2-7; possible D gene TRBD1, 6 bases. Germline assignment: CDR1 GTSNPN and CDR2 SVGIG (reference sequence). The CDR3 sequence is 15 residues long. Trimming pared 4 bases from V and 5 bases from J, leaving 21 bases between. The DNA for the CDR3 is TGTGCCTGGAAGGGTAGGGGGACCTATGCCGACGAGCAGTACTTC. It encodes CAWKGRGTYADEQYF.

This clone is a singleton in its sample. This chain connects TRBV9 to TRBJ1-2, with 9 bases matching TRBD1. V lost 4 bases, J lost 5 bases, and 9 bases stayed unmatched. The CDR3 loop spans 15 amino acids. The V gene's germline CDR1 is SGDLS and CDR2 YYNGEE. This CDR3 is CASSPRTGALYGYTF. The CDR3 nucleotides read TGTGCCAGCAGCCCTAGGACAGGGGCCTTATATGGCTACACCTTC.

The CDR3 loop reads CASSARQGAIGELFF. In nucleotides, the CDR3 is TGTGCCAGCAGCGCTAGACAGGGGGCGATCGGGGAGCTGTTTTTT. The V and J genes are TRBV5-4 and TRBJ2-2, with 10 bases matching TRBD1. Germline trimming cut 4 bases from V and 7 bases from J; bases unmatched to any gene: 7. CDR3 size: 15 residues. The V gene's germline CDR1 is SGHNT and CDR2 YYREEE (reference sequence).

This clone was picked up one time. In DNA form, the CDR3 reads TGTGCTAGTGGTTTGGTTACGCGGGGCGGGGATGAAAAACTGTTTTTT. Translating gives CASGLVTRGGDEKLFF. The chain uses TRBV12-5 and TRBJ1-4; possible D gene TRBD1, 5 bases. CDR3 length: 16 residues. The germline V and J ends were trimmed by 0 bases and 6 bases, with 14 bases remaining between them. The V gene's germline CDR1 is LGHNT and CDR2 FRNRAP.

The rearrangement uses TRBV19 and TRBJ2-7; 9 nucleotides line up with TRBD2. Per germline, CDR1 LNHDA and CDR2 SQIVND (reference sequence). The CDR3 runs 14 residues. V lost 3 bases and J lost 3; bases outside the gene matches: 3. The CDR3: CASSMISGSYEQYF. CDR3 nucleotides: TGTGCCAGTAGTATGATTAGCGGGAGCTACGAGCAGTACTTC.